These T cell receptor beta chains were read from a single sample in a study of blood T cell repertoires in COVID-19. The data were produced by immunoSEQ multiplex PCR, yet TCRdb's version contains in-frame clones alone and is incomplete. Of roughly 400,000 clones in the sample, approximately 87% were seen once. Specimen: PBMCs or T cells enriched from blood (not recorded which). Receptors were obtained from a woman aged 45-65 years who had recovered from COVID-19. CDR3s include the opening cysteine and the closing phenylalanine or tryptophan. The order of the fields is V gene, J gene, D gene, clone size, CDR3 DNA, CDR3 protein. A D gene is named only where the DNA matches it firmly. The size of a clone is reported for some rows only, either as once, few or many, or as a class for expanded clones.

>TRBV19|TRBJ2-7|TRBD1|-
TGTGCCAGTAGTATACTGAGGGGGCGGATAAACGAGCAGTACTTC
CASSILRGRINEQYF
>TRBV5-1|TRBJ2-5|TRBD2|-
TGCGCCAGCAGCCGGAAGGGACTAGCGGGGGGCCTGTACCAAGAGACCCAGTACTTC
CASSRKGLAGGLYQETQYF
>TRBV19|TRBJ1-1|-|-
TGTGCCAGTGGCTGGAGGGGCGACACTGAAGCTTTCTTT
CASGWRGDTEAFF
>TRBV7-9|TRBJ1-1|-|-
TGTGCCAGCAGCTTAGAGCAGGGCCCAGCTTTCTTT
CASSLEQGPAFF
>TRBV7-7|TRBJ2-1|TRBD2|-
TGTGCTAGCAGTCCTACCGGGACTAGCGGGGGAAATGGTGAGCAGTTCTTC
CASSPTGTSGGNGEQFF
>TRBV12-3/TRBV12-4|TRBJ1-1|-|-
TGTGCCAGCAGCCGGAATCGCGGTCCTGAAGCTTTCTTT
CASSRNRGPEAFF
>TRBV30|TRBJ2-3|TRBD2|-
TGTGCCTGGGGCCATGGGACTAGCGGTAGCACAGATACGCAGTATTTT
CAWGHGTSGSTDTQYF
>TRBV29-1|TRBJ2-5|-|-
TGCAGCGTTGTGAGGGTAGGGGGGGCCTTAGAGACCCAGTACTTC
CSVVRVGGALETQYF
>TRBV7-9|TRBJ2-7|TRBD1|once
TGTGCCAGCAGCTCGGGACAGCTTTACGAGCAGTACTTC
CASSSGQLYEQYF
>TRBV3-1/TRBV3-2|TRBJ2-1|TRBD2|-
TGTGCCAGCAGCCAATTTAGCGGGGTGGGCTACAATGAGCAGTTCTTC
CASSQFSGVGYNEQFF
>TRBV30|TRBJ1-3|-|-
TGTGCCTGGAGTGTACCGAGAGGCGCTGGAAACACCATATATTTT
CAWSVPRGAGNTIYF
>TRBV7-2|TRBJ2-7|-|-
TGTGCCAGCAGCTTAAGCGCGGGAATGAATTCCCCTTACGAGCAGTACTTC
CASSLSAGMNSPYEQYF
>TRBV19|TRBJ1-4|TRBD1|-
TGTGCCAGTAGTAGGGACAGAGCAACTAATGAAAAACTGTTTTTT
CASSRDRATNEKLFF
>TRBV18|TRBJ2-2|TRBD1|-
TGTGCCAGCCCCCACAGGGGGCCCACCGTAAGGGACACCGGGGAGCTGTTTTTT
CASPHRGPTVRDTGELFF
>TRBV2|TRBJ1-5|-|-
TGTGCCAGCAGTGCCCCCCAGGGGCAGGATCAGCCCCAGCATTTT
CASSAPQGQDQPQHF
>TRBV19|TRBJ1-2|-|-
TGTGCCAGTAGTACAGAGAGAGGCGTCGTTGGGTATGGCTACACCTTC
CASSTERGVVGYGYTF
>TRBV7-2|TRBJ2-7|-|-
TGTGCCAGCAGCCACGGGGGTCCGGGGGTCGAGCAGTACTTC
CASSHGGPGVEQYF
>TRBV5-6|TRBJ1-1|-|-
TGTGCCAGCAGCTTTTCGGGGAACACTGAAGCTTTCTTT
CASSFSGNTEAFF
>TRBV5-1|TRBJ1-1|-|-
TGCGCCAGCAGCAACAGGGCGTTGAACACTGAAGCTTTCTTT
CASSNRALNTEAFF
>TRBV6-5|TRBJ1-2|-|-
TGTGCCAGCAGTTTTCAAAACAGGGATAACTATGGCTACACCTTC
CASSFQNRDNYGYTF
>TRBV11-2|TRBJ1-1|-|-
TGTGCCAGCAGCTCCCCCCGGGGGGGGAACACTGAAGCTTTCTTT
CASSSPRGGNTEAFF
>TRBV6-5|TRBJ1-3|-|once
TGTGCCAGCGCGGGGGGTCTCTCTGGAAACACCATATATTTT
CASAGGLSGNTIYF
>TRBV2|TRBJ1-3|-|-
TGTGCCAGCAGAGAACAGGGTTTAAGAAACACCATATATTTT
CASREQGLRNTIYF
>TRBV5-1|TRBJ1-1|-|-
TGCGCCAGCAGCTTGCAGTCCGGGGGTTCGCGGAAGGAATCTTTCTTT
CASSLQSGGSRKESFF
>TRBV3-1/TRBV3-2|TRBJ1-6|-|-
TGTGCCAGCAGCCAAGTAGGGGGTTTTTCACCCCTCCACTTT
CASSQVGGFSPLHF
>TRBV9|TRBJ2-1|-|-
TGTGCCAGCAGTAAGATAGGGGATCAATTCAATGAGCAGTTCTTC
CASSKIGDQFNEQFF
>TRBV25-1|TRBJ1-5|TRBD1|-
TGTGCCAGCAGTGCCGGGACAGGAGCCCAGCATTTT
CASSAGTGAQHF
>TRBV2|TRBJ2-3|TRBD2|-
TGTGCCAGCAGAAGAGGACTAGCGGGGGGGCAAGATACGCAGTATTTT
CASRRGLAGGQDTQYF
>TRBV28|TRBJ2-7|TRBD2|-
TGTGCCAGCACCGCGGGGGGGACCTACGAGCAGTACTTC
CASTAGGTYEQYF
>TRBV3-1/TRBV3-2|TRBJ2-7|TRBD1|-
TGTGCCAGCAGCCTCAACAGGGGTACCTACGAGCAGTACTTC
CASSLNRGTYEQYF
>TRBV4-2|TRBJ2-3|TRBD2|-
TGTGCCAGCAGCCAAGGCGGCACTAGCGGGGGTACGCAGTATTTT
CASSQGGTSGGTQYF
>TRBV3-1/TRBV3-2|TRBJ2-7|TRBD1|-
TGTGCCAGCAGCTGGGACAGCCCTTCATCGGAGCAGTACTTC
CASSWDSPSSEQYF
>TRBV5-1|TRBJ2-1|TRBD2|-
TGCGCCAGCAGAAATTCTGGCGGGGGGTACAATGAGCAGTTCTTC
CASRNSGGGYNEQFF
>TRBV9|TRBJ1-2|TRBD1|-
TGTGCCAGCAGCGCTTACAGGGGCCTCTACACCTTC
CASSAYRGLYTF
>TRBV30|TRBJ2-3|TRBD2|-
TGTGCCTGGGGACTAGCGGGGGGAGGGGGTACGCAGTATTTT
CAWGLAGGGGTQYF
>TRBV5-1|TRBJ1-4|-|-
TGCGCCAGCAGCTTGGGATCGAAACAGGGTTACGAAAAACTGTTTTTT
CASSLGSKQGYEKLFF
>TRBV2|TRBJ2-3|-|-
TGTGCCAGCAGTGAAATAGCAACAGATACGCAGTATTTT
CASSEIATDTQYF
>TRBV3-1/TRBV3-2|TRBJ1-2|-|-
TGTGCCAGCAGCCAAGATAGGAGACTAGCCTTC
CASSQDRRLAF
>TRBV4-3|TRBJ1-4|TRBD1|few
TGCGCCAGCAGCCAATCCGGACAGGCTAATGAAAAACTGTTTTTT
CASSQSGQANEKLFF
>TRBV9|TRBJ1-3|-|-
TGTGCCAGCAGCGATCAGGGTTTTTCTGGAAACACCATATATTTT
CASSDQGFSGNTIYF
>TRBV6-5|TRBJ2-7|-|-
TGTGCCAGCAGTTACCCTCCTTCCGAGCAGTACTTC
CASSYPPSEQYF
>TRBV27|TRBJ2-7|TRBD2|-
TGTGCCAGCAGTTTATTAGCGGGGGGGTTTCACGAGCAGTACTTC
CASSLLAGGFHEQYF
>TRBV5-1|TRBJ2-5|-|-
TGCGCCAGCAGCTCCCGGGAGTTTGGCGCCCAGTACTTC
CASSSREFGAQYF
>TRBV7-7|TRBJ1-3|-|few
TGTGCTAGCAGCTTAGCACAAGGAAACACCATATATTTT
CASSLAQGNTIYF
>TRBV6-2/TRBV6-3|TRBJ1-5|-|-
TGTGCCAGCAGTTACGGCAGAGGGGGAACGAATCAGCCCCAGCATTTT
CASSYGRGGTNQPQHF